The source of this T cell receptor beta chain is a study of T cell responses to AZD1222 COVID-19 vaccine. Sequencing was performed with immunoSEQ multiplex PCR; in TCRdb, only in-frame clones are kept and a portion is missing. The repertoire consists of around 130,000 clones, with 94% occurring once and the leading ten covering approximately 7%. Germline V gene lookup returns CDR1 SGHRS and CDR2 YFSETQ. The V gene end was trimmed by 4 bases and the J gene end by 2 bases; junction bases not matched to a gene: 7. The CDR3 is made up of 16 amino acids. This sample comprised peripheral blood, obtained on day 0 of AZD1222 vaccination. This sequence originates from an adult in good health. V is TRBV5-1 and J is TRBJ1-4; 8 bases align to TRBD1. CDR3 loop: CASSAYQGATNEKLFF. The CDR3 DNA reads TGCGCCAGCAGCGCATACCAGGGGGCGACTAATGAAAAACTGTTTTTT.